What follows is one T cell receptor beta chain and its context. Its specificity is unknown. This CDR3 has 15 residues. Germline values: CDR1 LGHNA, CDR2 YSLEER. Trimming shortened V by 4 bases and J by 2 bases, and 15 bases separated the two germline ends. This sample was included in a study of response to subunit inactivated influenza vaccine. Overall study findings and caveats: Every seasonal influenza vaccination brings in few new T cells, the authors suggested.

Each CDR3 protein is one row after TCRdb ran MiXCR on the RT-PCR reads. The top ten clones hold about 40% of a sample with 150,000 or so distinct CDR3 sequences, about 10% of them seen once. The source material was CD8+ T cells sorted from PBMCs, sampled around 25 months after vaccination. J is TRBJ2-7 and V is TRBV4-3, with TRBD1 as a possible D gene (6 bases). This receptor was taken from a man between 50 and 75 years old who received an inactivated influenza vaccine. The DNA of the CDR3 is TGCGCCAGCAGCCCCGGGACAACGCGGGCCTACGAGCAGTACTTC. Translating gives CASSPGTTRAYEQYF.